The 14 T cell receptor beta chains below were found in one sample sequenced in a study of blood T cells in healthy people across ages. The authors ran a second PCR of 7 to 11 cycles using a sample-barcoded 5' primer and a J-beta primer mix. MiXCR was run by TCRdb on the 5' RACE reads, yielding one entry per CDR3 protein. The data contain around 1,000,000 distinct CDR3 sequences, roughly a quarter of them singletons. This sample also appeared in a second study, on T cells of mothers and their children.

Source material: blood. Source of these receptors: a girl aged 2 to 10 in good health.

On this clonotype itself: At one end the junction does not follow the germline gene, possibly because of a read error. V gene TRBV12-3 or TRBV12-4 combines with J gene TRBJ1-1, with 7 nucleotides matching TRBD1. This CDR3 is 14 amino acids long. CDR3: CASSLRGANAEAFF. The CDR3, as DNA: TGTGCCAGCAGTCTCAGGGGGGCGAACGCTGAAGCTTTCTTT.

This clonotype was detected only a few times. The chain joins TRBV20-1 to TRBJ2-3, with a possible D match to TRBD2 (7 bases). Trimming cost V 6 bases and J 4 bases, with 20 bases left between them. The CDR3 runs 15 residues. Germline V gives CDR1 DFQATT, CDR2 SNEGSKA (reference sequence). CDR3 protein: CSARGVSGAADTQYF. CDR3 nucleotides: TGCAGTGCCAGGGGTGTCAGCGGGGCAGCAGATACGCAGTATTTT.

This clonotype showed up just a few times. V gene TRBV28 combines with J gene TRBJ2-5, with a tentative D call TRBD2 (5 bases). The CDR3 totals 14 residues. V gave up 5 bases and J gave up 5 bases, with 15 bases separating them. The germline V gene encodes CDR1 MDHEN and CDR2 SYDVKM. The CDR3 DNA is TGTGCCAGCAGTCCGTTAGCGAGCACCGAGACCCAGTACTTC. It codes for CASSPLASTETQYF.

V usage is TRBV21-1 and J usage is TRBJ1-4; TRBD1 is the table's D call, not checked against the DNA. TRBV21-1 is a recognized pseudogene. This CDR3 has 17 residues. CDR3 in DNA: TGTGCCAGCAGGTCCCGGGACAGGGAGGTAACTAATGAAAAACTGTTTTTT. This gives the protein CASRSRDREVTNEKLFF.

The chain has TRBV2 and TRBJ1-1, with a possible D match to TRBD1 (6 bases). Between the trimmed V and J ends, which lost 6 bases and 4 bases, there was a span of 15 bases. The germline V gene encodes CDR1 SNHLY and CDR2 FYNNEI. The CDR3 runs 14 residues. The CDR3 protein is CASSFPGQSTEAFF. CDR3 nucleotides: TGTGCCAGCAGCTTCCCTGGACAGAGCACTGAAGCTTTCTTT.

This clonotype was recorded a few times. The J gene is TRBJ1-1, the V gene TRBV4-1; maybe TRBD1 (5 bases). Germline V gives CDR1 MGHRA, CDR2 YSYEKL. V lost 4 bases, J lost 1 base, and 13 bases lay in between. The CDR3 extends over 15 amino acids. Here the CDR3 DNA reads TGCGCCAGCAGCCTATACGGGACGGGGAACACTGAAGCTTTCTTT. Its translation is CASSLYGTGNTEAFF.

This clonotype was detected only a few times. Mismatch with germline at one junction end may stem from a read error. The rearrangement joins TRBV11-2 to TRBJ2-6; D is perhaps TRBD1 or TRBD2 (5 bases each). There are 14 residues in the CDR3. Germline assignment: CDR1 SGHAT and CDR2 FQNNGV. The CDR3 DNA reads TGTGCCAGCAACCCAGGGACCGGGGCCAGCGTCCTGACTTTC. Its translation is CASNPGTGASVLTF.

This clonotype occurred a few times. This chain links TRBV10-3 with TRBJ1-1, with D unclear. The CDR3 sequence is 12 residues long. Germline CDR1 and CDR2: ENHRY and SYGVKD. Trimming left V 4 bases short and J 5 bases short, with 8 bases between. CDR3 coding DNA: TGTGCCATCAGTGGAGGGAGTACTGAAGCTTTCTTT. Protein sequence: CAISGGSTEAFF.

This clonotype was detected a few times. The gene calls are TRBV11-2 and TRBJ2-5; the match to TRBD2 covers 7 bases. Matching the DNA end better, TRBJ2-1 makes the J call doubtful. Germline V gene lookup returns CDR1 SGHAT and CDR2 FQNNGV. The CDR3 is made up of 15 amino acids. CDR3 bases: TGTGCCAGCAGCTCGGGAAGCGGGATCATCCCTGAGCAGTTCTTC. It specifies CASSSGSGIIPEQFF.

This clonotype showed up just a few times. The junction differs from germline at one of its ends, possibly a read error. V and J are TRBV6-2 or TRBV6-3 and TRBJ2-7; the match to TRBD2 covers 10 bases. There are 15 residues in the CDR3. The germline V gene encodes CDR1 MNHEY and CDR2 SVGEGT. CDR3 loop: CASSKVGLAAYEQYF. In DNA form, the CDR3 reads TGTGCCAGCAGTAAGGTTGGACTAGCGGCTTACGAGCAGTATTTC.

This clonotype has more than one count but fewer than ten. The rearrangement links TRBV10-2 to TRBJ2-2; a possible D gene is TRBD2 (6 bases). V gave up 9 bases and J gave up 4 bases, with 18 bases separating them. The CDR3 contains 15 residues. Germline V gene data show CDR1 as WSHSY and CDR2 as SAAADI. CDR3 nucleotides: TGCGCCAGTCAGGGAGTCGGGGGAAGCACCGGGGAGCTGTTTTTT. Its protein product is CASQGVGGSTGELFF.

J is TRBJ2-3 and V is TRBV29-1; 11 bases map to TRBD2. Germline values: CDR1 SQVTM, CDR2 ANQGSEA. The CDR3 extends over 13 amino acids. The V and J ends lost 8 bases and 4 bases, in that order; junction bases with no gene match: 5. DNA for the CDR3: TGCAGCACCGGGACTAGCGGCGCAGATACGCAGTATTTT. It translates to CSTGTSGADTQYF.

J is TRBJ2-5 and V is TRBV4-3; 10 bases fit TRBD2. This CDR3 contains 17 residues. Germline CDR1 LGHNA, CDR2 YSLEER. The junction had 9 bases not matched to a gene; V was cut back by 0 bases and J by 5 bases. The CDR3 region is CASSQDSTSGVLETQYF. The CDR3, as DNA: TGCGCCAGCAGCCAAGACTCCACTAGCGGGGTGTTGGAGACCCAGTACTTC.

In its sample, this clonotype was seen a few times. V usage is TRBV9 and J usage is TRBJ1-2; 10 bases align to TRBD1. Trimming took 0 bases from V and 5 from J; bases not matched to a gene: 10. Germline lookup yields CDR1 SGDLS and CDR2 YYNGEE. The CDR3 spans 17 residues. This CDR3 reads CASSVAVRGTGEYGYTF. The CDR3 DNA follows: TGTGCCAGCAGCGTAGCGGTGAGAGGGACAGGGGAGTATGGCTACACCTTC.